This entry is about one T cell receptor (beta chain). The antigen this receptor binds is unknown. Base qualities are not at hand, and no much larger clone is one base apart. The data are from a study of shared clonotypes between healthy human individuals (dated by TCRdb to about 2020). For the study in its entirety: A couple of women and three men aged 18 to 49 years were included in the cohort. For each donor, CD4 naive and CD4 memory were each given three plates, CD8 naive was given two plates, and CD8 memory was given one plate. To estimate repertoire size and how much clonotypes are shared between individuals, the study performed deep sequencing of blood TCR repertoires from roughly five healthy adults. Different laboratories and diverse techniques were used to prepare libraries and sequence TCR repertoires, to increase sequencing depth and limit assay-specific biases. Per donor, leukapheresis produced somewhere between about 0.94 and 9 billion PBMCs.

What the research found in general, with its limitations: Naive subsets generally had larger estimated clonotype richness than memory subsets. When four donors were compared, the shared fraction of clonotypes was roughly 5% for naive CD4, 3.5% to 4% for naive CD8, 2.3% for memory CD4, and 0.3% to 0.5% for memory CD8. Sampling was limited to blood, and TCR repertoires in tissue likely differ from TCR repertoires in blood. The small number of donors limited the genetic and exposure-history diversity represented. Compared with non-shared clonotypes, the clonotypes found in all four sorted-subset donors had higher generation probabilities. Based on pairwise subsampling, the degree of clonotype sharing among donors was expected to be affected by sequencing depth. Even with the large sequencing depth, rarefaction of the sorted-subset datasets indicated that sequencing was incomplete.

Using the deep immunoSEQ assay, TCR CDR3 regions were amplified from genomic DNA by multiplex PCR. Extracted genomic DNA from each cell subset was distributed evenly across all wells of several immunoSEQ 96-well plates, and each plate was treated as a replicate. For sorted subsets, each replicate PCR was loaded with approximately 190 ng genomic DNA, equivalent to 25,000 to 35,000 T cell genomes. Purified libraries were measured with a Qubit 3.0 fluorometer, size-checked on a Bioanalyzer 2100, and measured again with the KAPA Library Quantification kit. Each immunoSEQ 96-well plate was sequenced on its own single-read 150-cycle Illumina NextSeq 550 flow cell. In the source study's methods: The immunoSEQ output contained only junctional sequences without quality scores, so filtering could not match that applied to full-length reads. To assign V/J genes and CDR3, sequences were annotated against IMGT germline references using PyIR, a Python wrapper for IgBLAST v1.9. Reads with weak V/J assignments (E-value above 1e-6), missing CDR3, stop codons, out-of-frame junctions, or ambiguous translated residues were removed. A V3J clonotype was defined by an identical inferred V gene, J gene, and CDR3 amino acid sequence. The percentage overlap between two repertoires was calculated by dividing the number of shared unique clonotypes by the size of the smaller repertoire. Repertoire richness was assessed with RTK rarefaction, the Chao1 estimator, and Recon v2.1 estimates of unobserved clonotypes. OLGA was used to compute generation probabilities for all TCRbeta clonotypes that the gDNA method yielded from four donors. TCRdb provides this immuneACCESS table in a form limited to in-frame rearrangements. Some clones are lacking; in checked studies, under half of them reflect an unresolved V gene, and why the rest are absent is not known. V and J calls and clone size are copied from that table; D and trimming were computed from the DNA. The sample table contains more than 2 million clones; only one count was recorded for 95% of them. The ten largest clones capture 0.1% to 0.15% of the sample.

The donors were healthy, HIV-negative adults who had no recently reported acute infections or vaccinations. Every donor was a Caucasian adult living in Nashville, Tennessee, USA. CD4+ T cells were enriched through magnetic negative selection, after which naive cells were positively selected on CD45RA and the remaining negative fraction served as the memory subset. Blood was obtained by leukapheresis, after which PBMCs were separated by Ficoll-Histopaque density gradient centrifugation and cryopreserved in liquid nitrogen vapor phase. Purity and quantity of every magnetically sorted T cell population were checked by analytical flow cytometry. Genomic DNA was isolated from every sorted fraction and measured by UV absorbance on a Nanodrop 2000c. The CDR3 covers 17 residues, taking in both the cysteine and the phenylalanine. Kept here is only the CDR3 DNA, which spans 51 bases and is read in frame from base 1. Sequences MDHEN (CDR1) and SYDVKM (CDR2) are obtained from the germline V gene. The V and J ends are trimmed by 5 bases and 3 bases, leaving 22 bases between them.

The receptor's source is a man between 18 and 29 years old in good health. The rearranged segments are TRBV28 and TRBJ1-1; possibly the D gene is TRBD1, per 6 matching bases. The sequencing sample was made of naive CD4+ T cells sorted from blood. The sample's cell subset or site, from its label and the paper: CD45RA+ positively selected. The CDR3 loop reads CASSPTRQAVEYTEAFF. The DNA sequence is given as TGTGCCAGCAGTCCCACAAGACAGGCCGTAGAATACACTGAAGCTTTCTTT.